The 8 T cell receptor beta chains reported below all come from one sample, sequenced in a study of tumor-infiltrating lymphocytes in primary liver carcinoma. The source of the blood RNA was unsorted whole blood, and germline DNA was extracted as well. The investigators made TCR beta cDNA from approximately 0.5 ug total RNA, using a constant-region primer. Each TCR beta library was derived from three nested multiplex PCR rounds that employed slightly modified ARM-PCR. TRBV1-TRBV30 forward primers and a C-beta reverse primer were used in the first two PCR rounds, which each ran for approximately 9 cycles. TCRdb itself ran the multiplex PCR reads through MiXCR, one entry per CDR3 protein. The sample carries 150,000 to 200,000 distinct CDR3 sequences, 50% to 75% recorded once. Material: peripheral blood. The origin of the receptors is a man aged 40-49 years with primary liver carcinoma and hepatitis B virus infection.

The chain links TRBV11-2 to TRBJ2-7; tentative D call: TRBD2 (5 bases). Germline CDR1 reads SGHAT; CDR2 reads FQNNGV. This CDR3 has 14 amino acids. Written as DNA, the CDR3 is TGTACCTGCAACTTAACCGACGGGGCCTACGAGCAGTACTTC. Residues: CTCNLTDGAYEQYF. Filled out from reference TRBV11-2 and TRBJ2-7, the complete variable domain reads EAGVAQSPRYKIIEKRQSVAFWCNPISGHATLYWYQQILGQGPKLLIQFQNNGVVDDSQLPKDRFSAERLKGVDSTLKIQPAKLEDSAVYLCTCNLTDGAYEQYFGPGTRLTVT.

This clonotype was seen once. The V gene is TRBV12-3 or TRBV12-4, the J gene TRBJ1-2; D not certain. The CDR3 loop spans 14 amino acids. Trimming stripped 7 bases from V and 3 bases from J, with 15 bases between. The CDR3: CASNPRVYDYGYTF. The CDR3 DNA is TGTGCCAGCAATCCGAGGGTATACGACTATGGCTACACCTTC.

This chain uses TRBV12-3 or TRBV12-4 with TRBJ1-2, with D perhaps matching TRBD1 (5 bases). This CDR3 region has 14 residues. V was shortened by 7 bases and J by 6 bases, with 18 bases between the two germline ends. CDR3 nucleotide sequence: TGTGCCAGCACCATGGAAGGAGGGGCCCATGGCTACACCTTC. It yields the protein CASTMEGGAHGYTF.

The chain couples TRBV6-6 to TRBJ2-3, with 8 nucleotides matching TRBD1. Germline V CDR1 and CDR2: MNHNY, SVGAGI (reference sequence). Trimming at V came to 2 bases and at J to 3 bases, leaving 10 bases not matched to a gene. The CDR3 has 17 residues. Here the CDR3 DNA reads TGTGCCAGCAGTTACGTCTGGGTCAGGGGGCCGACAGATACGCAGTATTTT. It specifies CASSYVWVRGPTDTQYF.

As to this clonotype: A much larger clone sits a single nucleotide away, making a read error possible. The rearrangement links TRBV29-1 to TRBJ2-5; D is undetermined. The germline V gene has CDR1 SQVTM and CDR2 ANQGSEA. There are 11 residues in the CDR3. For the CDR3, the DNA is TGCAGCGTTCGAAAGCAAGAGGCCCAGTACTTC. It codes for CSVRKQEAQYF. The full variable domain, completed using reference TRBV29-1 and TRBJ2-5, is SAVISQKPSRDICQRGTSLTIQCQVDSQVTMMFWYRQQPGQSLTLIATANQGSEATYESGFVIDKFPISRPNLTFSTLTVSNMSPEDSSIYLCSVRKQEAQYFGPGTRLLVL.

This clonotype was counted a single time. This may be a read error, as it is one base from a much larger clone. The rearrangement uses TRBV4-1 and TRBJ2-1; TRBD2 aligns across 13 bases. The CDR3 consists of 17 residues. CDR1 is MGHRA and CDR2 is YSYEKL in the germline V gene. CDR3 protein: CATSQKALAGGLNEQFF. CDR3 nucleotides: TGCGCCACCAGCCAAAAGGCACTAGCGGGAGGGCTCAATGAGCAGTTCTTC.

In its sample, this clonotype was seen many times. The chain combines TRBV4-2 with TRBJ1-3; D is uncertain. V was trimmed by 0 bases and J by 7 bases, leaving 4 bases between them. CDR3 length: 12 amino acids. CDR1 and CDR2 (germline): LGHNA, YNFKEQ. The CDR3 DNA is TGTGCCAGCAGCCAAGATCGGAACACCATATATTTT. Protein: CASSQDRNTIYF.

Details on this clonotype: Germline and junction disagree at one end, which may indicate a read error. This chain uses TRBV10-3 with TRBJ2-3; possibly TRBD1 or TRBD2 for D (5 bases each). The CDR3 runs to 15 residues. From germline, CDR1 is ENHRY and CDR2 SYGVKD. CDR3 in DNA: TGTGTCATCAGTGTTGGGGGTGCTAGCACAGATACGCAGTATTTT. It yields the protein CVISVGGASTDTQYF.